The source of this T cell receptor beta chain is a study of shared clonotypes between healthy human individuals. V trimming: 5 bases; J trimming: 4 bases; junction bases outside the gene matches: 12. CDR1 SGHTA and CDR2 FQGNSA come from the germline V gene. This CDR3 is 16 amino acids long. This clone was detected once. Sequencing was performed with immunoSEQ multiplex PCR; in TCRdb, only in-frame clones are kept and a portion is missing. The table lists about 1.5 million clones, under 99% of them singletons, with 0.4% to 0.45% in the top ten. V usage is TRBV7-2 and J usage is TRBJ2-5; 8 bases are a match to TRBD2. Sample: naive CD4+ T cells sorted from blood. Subset here: CD45RA+ positively selected. This receptor was obtained from a man aged 25 to 40 in good health. Here the CDR3 reads CASSRALSGSGETQYF. CDR3 in DNA: TGTGCCAGCAGCCGGGCTCTCAGCGGGAGCGGAGAGACCCAGTACTTC.